Following are 19 T cell receptor beta chains from one sample sequenced in a study of blood T cells in healthy people across ages. Through a sample-barcoded 5' primer and a J-beta primer mix, a second PCR was run for roughly 7 to 12 cycles. TCRdb reanalysed the 5' RACE reads using MiXCR and keeps one entry per CDR3 protein. The sample lists roughly 800,000 distinct CDR3 sequences, approximately 25% occurring once. These data were likewise used in another study, on T cells of mothers and their children.

Sequenced sample: blood. Source of these receptors: a boy between 10 and 17 years old in good health.

Here the CDR3 reads CAPRDRVPYSNQPQHF. DNA for the CDR3: TGTGCCCCCCGGGACAGGGTCCCCTATAGCAATCAGCCCCAGCATTTT. The rearrangement links TRBV6-6 to TRBJ1-5; 9 bases are a match to TRBD1. The ends lost 11 bases at V and 0 bases at J; junction bases unmatched: 11. CDR1 is MNHNY, CDR2 SVGAGI, per germline (reference sequence). This CDR3 is built from 16 residues.

This clonotype came up a few times. V gene TRBV29-1 combines with J gene TRBJ1-2; maybe TRBD1 (6 bases). This CDR3 region has 12 residues. Trimming left V 4 bases short and J 4 bases short, with 10 bases between. The V gene's germline CDR1 is SQVTM and CDR2 ANQGSEA. CDR3 residues: CSVADSGYGYTF. The CDR3 region has the DNA TGCAGCGTTGCGGACAGCGGCTATGGCTACACCTTC.

In its sample, this clonotype was seen a few times. This chain joins TRBV10-3 and TRBJ2-3; 7 bases fit TRBD2. CDR1 ENHRY and CDR2 SYGVKD come from the germline V gene. The V and J ends lost 10 bases and 5 bases, in that order; junction bases with no gene match: 15. This CDR3 spans 15 amino acids. In DNA, the CDR3 is TGTGCCACATCCATTGGGAGGGGCAGTAAAGATACGCAGTATTTT. Its translation is CATSIGRGSKDTQYF.

This clonotype was picked up a small number of times. One end of the junction does not line up with germline, which may come from a read error. The rearrangement joins TRBV5-1 to TRBJ2-7; TRBD1 or TRBD2 may be the D gene (6 bases each). There are 12 residues in the CDR3. Germline V gene lookup returns CDR1 SGHRS and CDR2 YFSETQ. CDR3 region: CASSLEGVEQYF. DNA of the CDR3: TGTGCCAGCAGTTTGGAGGGGGTCGAGCAGTACTTC.

V gene TRBV28 combines with J gene TRBJ2-3, with D perhaps TRBD1 or TRBD2 (5 bases each). V gave up 4 bases and J gave up 4 bases, with 18 bases separating them. The CDR3 consists of 16 residues. Germline V gives CDR1 MDHEN, CDR2 SYDVKM. The chain's CDR3 is CASSSSLPRGPDTQYF. DNA of the CDR3: TGTGCCAGCAGTTCCTCGTTACCCCGGGGCCCAGATACGCAGTATTTT.

The chain uses TRBV11-2 and TRBJ2-1; 10 bases align to TRBD2. Losses at the gene ends were 2 bases for V and 8 bases for J; bases not matched to a gene: 9. The CDR3 spans 16 residues. Germline CDR1 and CDR2: SGHAT and FQNNGV. The CDR3 region has the DNA TGTGCCAGCAGCTTACTTGGGCTAGCGGGAGATTATGAGCAGTTCTTC. It encodes CASSLLGLAGDYEQFF.

This chain connects TRBV6-2 or TRBV6-3 to TRBJ1-2, with D possibly being TRBD1 (6 bases). The CDR3 is 13 amino acids. V was cut by 5 bases and J by 5 bases, with 12 bases left in between. CDR1 and CDR2 from the germline V gene are MNHEY and SVGEGT. Here the CDR3 reads CASSHPQGYGYTF. CDR3 DNA sequence: TGTGCCAGCAGTCATCCCCAGGGGTATGGCTACACCTTC.

The chain has TRBV6-2 or TRBV6-3 and TRBJ2-7, with D tentatively TRBD2 (6 bases). The CDR3 sequence is 16 residues long. Germline V CDR1 and CDR2: MNHEY, SVGEGT. Trimming pared 0 bases from V and 4 bases from J, leaving 16 bases between. The CDR3 sequence is CASSYSREDYLYEQYF. In nucleotides, the CDR3 is TGTGCCAGCAGTTACTCACGCGAGGACTATTTATACGAGCAGTACTTC.

The sample holds a few counts of this clonotype. J is TRBJ2-3 and V is TRBV2, with TRBD1 identical over 7 bases. V trimming: 1 base; J trimming: 0 bases; junction bases outside the gene matches: 4. Germline CDR1 reads SNHLY; CDR2 reads FYNNEI. This CDR3 has 16 residues. CDR3 sequence reads: CASSEDRGLSTDTQYF. CDR3 DNA sequence: TGTGCCAGCAGTGAAGACAGGGGCCTTAGCACAGATACGCAGTATTTT.

This clonotype showed up just a few times. V is TRBV7-2 and J is TRBJ2-7, with 12 positions matching TRBD2. CDR1 is SGHTA, CDR2 FQGNSA, per germline. This CDR3 has 17 amino acids. J lost 2 bases, V lost 5 bases, and 10 bases had no gene match. The CDR3 nucleotides read TGTGCCAGCAGCCGATCGACTAGCGGGAGTGAAACCTACGAGCAGTACTTC. It translates to CASSRSTSGSETYEQYF.

This chain joins TRBV12-3 or TRBV12-4 and TRBJ2-1, with D unresolved. Trimming stripped 5 bases from V and 12 bases from J, with 11 bases between. The CDR3 totals 11 residues. This CDR3 is CASSPGNLQFF. In DNA form, the CDR3 reads TGTGCCAGCAGTCCTGGGAATTTGCAGTTCTTC.

The chain links TRBV20-1 to TRBJ2-5; D perhaps matches TRBD2 (6 bases). Germline CDR1 DFQATT, CDR2 SNEGSKA (reference sequence). The CDR3 consists of 13 residues. Trimming stripped 2 bases from V and 2 bases from J, with 9 bases between. The CDR3 nucleotides are TGCAGTGCTAGAACAGCGGGTCAAGAGACCCAGTACTTC. Residues: CSARTAGQETQYF.

J is TRBJ2-1 and V is TRBV29-1; D is unresolved. Germline V CDR1 and CDR2: SQVTM, ANQGSEA. CDR3 length: 12 residues. The V gene lost 3 bases and the J gene lost 6 bases, with 9 bases spanning the gap. The CDR3 nucleotides read TGCAGCGTTGACCTCGACGCCAATGAGCAGTTCTTC. This codes for CSVDLDANEQFF.

V gene TRBV11-2 combines with J gene TRBJ2-4, with D hard to call. Germline V gene sequence: CDR1 SGHAT, CDR2 FQNNGV. The CDR3 sequence is 12 residues long. The V and J ends lost 7 bases and 10 bases respectively, with 14 bases between them. Written as DNA, the CDR3 is TGTGCCAGCACCTGGACCTCAGGAATTCAGTACTTC. Protein product: CASTWTSGIQYF.

A note on this clonotype: This CDR3 is missing its conserved last phenylalanine or tryptophan, likely due to a read error. J is TRBJ2-1 and V is TRBV5-1; TRBD1 aligns across 10 bases. Germline V gene lookup returns CDR1 SGHRS and CDR2 YFSETQ. The CDR3 is 14 residues long. V gave up 4 bases and J gave up 9 bases; unmatched junction bases: 7. As DNA, the CDR3 is TGCGCCAGCAGCGCCGGACAGGGGGTGGGTGAGCAGTTCCTC. Encoded protein: CASSAGQGVGEQFL.

The V and J genes are TRBV28 and TRBJ1-5; the D is unclear. The germline V gene has CDR1 MDHEN and CDR2 SYDVKM. The CDR3 is made up of 14 amino acids. The V and J ends lost 3 bases and 3 bases respectively, with 9 bases between them. CDR3 protein: CASSFEGVNQPQHF. The DNA of the CDR3 is TGTGCCAGCAGTTTTGAGGGAGTCAATCAGCCCCAGCATTTT.

This clonotype was found a few times. The V call is TRBV4-3, the J call TRBJ1-3; D gene unclear. V shed 0 bases and J shed 0 bases, with 9 bases lying between them. This CDR3 spans 16 amino acids. The germline V gene encodes CDR1 LGHNA and CDR2 YSLEER. The CDR3 DNA is TGCGCCAGCAGCCAAGATACCCTCCTCTCTGGAAACACCATATATTTT. As protein: CASSQDTLLSGNTIYF.

The chain uses TRBV10-3 and TRBJ2-5, with TRBD2 as a possible D gene (7 bases). Trimming took off 11 bases at V and 2 bases at J, with 15 bases between the two ends. CDR1 and CDR2 (germline): ENHRY, SYGVKD. The CDR3 has 13 amino acids. CDR3: CAGGGGLQETQYF. In DNA, the CDR3 is TGTGCCGGGGGCGGGGGCCTACAAGAGACCCAGTACTTC.

The chain uses TRBV13 and TRBJ1-1; D ambiguous. The length of the CDR3 is 12 residues. Deletions cut 5 bases from V and 6 bases from J, with 10 bases between. CDR1 PRHDT and CDR2 FYEKMQ come from the germline V gene (reference sequence). CDR3 protein: CASSLTLAEAFF. In DNA, the CDR3 is TGTGCCAGCAGCCTAACGCTCGCTGAAGCTTTCTTT.